Listed below are T cell receptor beta chains from one sample, sequenced in a study of OX40 agonist ivuxolimab in advanced cancers. Profiling relied on immunoSEQ multiplex PCR, and the TCRdb table lists in-frame clones only, not all of them. The repertoire holds about 11,000 clones, with roughly 85% as singletons. Specimen: CD4+ or CD8+ T cells sorted from blood, collected in a trial of the OX40 agonist ivuxolimab. These receptors were obtained from an adult with an advanced solid tumor such as melanoma, head and neck, liver or kidney cancer. CDR3s include the opening cysteine and the closing phenylalanine or tryptophan. The D gene is left open where the match is weak. Clone size is stated in some rows and not others, as once, few, many or a class when expanded.

d_gene: -
v_gene: TRBV7-9
abundance: -
j_gene: TRBJ2-7
len: 18
CDR3nt: TGTGCCAGCAGCCCCCCCCTCCCCGGGGTTAACGGGGTCTACGAGCAGTACTTC
CDR3aa: CASSPPLPGVNGVYEQYF

d_gene: -
v_gene: TRBV4-1
abundance: -
j_gene: TRBJ2-7
len: 15
CDR3nt: TGCGCCAGCAGCCAAGATCCCAGGGAGAAGGTCGAGCAGTACTTC
CDR3aa: CASSQDPREKVEQYF

d_gene: -
v_gene: TRBV29-1
abundance: -
j_gene: TRBJ1-2
len: 14
CDR3nt: TGCAGCGTTAAAATTCCGGGTATAAACTATGGCTACACCTTC
CDR3aa: CSVKIPGINYGYTF

d_gene: -
v_gene: TRBV11-1
abundance: once
j_gene: TRBJ2-1
len: 15
CDR3nt: TGTGCCAGCAGCCCCGGGACGCGGATAGACAATGAGCAGTTCTTC
CDR3aa: CASSPGTRIDNEQFF

d_gene: -
v_gene: TRBV5-4
abundance: -
j_gene: TRBJ1-1
len: 12
CDR3nt: TGTGCCAGCAGCCCCGGGACTCTTGAAGCTTTCTTT
CDR3aa: CASSPGTLEAFF

d_gene: -
v_gene: TRBV9
abundance: -
j_gene: TRBJ2-7
len: 11
CDR3nt: TGTGCCAGCAGCGTAGGTTACGAGCAGTACTTC
CDR3aa: CASSVGYEQYF

d_gene: -
v_gene: TRBV4-1
abundance: -
j_gene: TRBJ2-6
len: 15
CDR3nt: TGCGCCAGCAGCGCCCGAGGCGCTGGGGCCAACGTCCTGACTTTC
CDR3aa: CASSARGAGANVLTF

d_gene: TRBD2
v_gene: TRBV10-3
abundance: -
j_gene: TRBJ2-7
len: 13
CDR3nt: TGTGCCACCTGGACTAGCGACTCCTACGAGCAGTACTTC
CDR3aa: CATWTSDSYEQYF

d_gene: -
v_gene: TRBV9
abundance: -
j_gene: TRBJ2-7
len: 14
CDR3nt: TGTGCCAGCAGCGTAGGGGGAGTTCCCTACGAGCAGTACTTC
CDR3aa: CASSVGGVPYEQYF

d_gene: -
v_gene: TRBV6-1
abundance: -
j_gene: TRBJ2-1
len: 12
CDR3nt: TGTGCCAGCAGTGAATCGCCTGGTGAGCAGTTCTTC
CDR3aa: CASSESPGEQFF

d_gene: TRBD2
v_gene: TRBV27
abundance: -
j_gene: TRBJ2-5
len: 17
CDR3nt: TGTGCCAGCAGTCCTCCTTCTCTAGCGGCGTACCAAGAGACCCAGTACTTC
CDR3aa: CASSPPSLAAYQETQYF

d_gene: TRBD2
v_gene: TRBV30
abundance: -
j_gene: TRBJ2-1
len: 14
CDR3nt: TGTGCCTGGAATTTTGCTAGCGGATACAATGAGCAGTTCTTC
CDR3aa: CAWNFASGYNEQFF

d_gene: -
v_gene: TRBV7-6
abundance: -
j_gene: TRBJ2-1
len: 13
CDR3nt: TGTGCCAGCAGCTTAGGCCGCGCAGATGAGCAGTTCTTC
CDR3aa: CASSLGRADEQFF

d_gene: TRBD2
v_gene: TRBV28
abundance: -
j_gene: TRBJ2-3
len: 15
CDR3nt: TGTGCCAGCAGACGAGCGGGAGGGAACACAGATACGCAGTATTTT
CDR3aa: CASRRAGGNTDTQYF

d_gene: TRBD1
v_gene: TRBV27
abundance: few
j_gene: TRBJ1-4
len: 14
CDR3nt: TGTGCCAGCAGTGAAACAGGGGGCGGAGAAAAACTGTTTTTT
CDR3aa: CASSETGGGEKLFF

d_gene: TRBD1
v_gene: TRBV11-3
abundance: -
j_gene: TRBJ2-5
len: 19
CDR3nt: TGTGCCAGCAGCTTAGGGGTGGGGGCGCCTCGGGACAGTAGAGAGACCCAGTACTTC
CDR3aa: CASSLGVGAPRDSRETQYF

d_gene: -
v_gene: TRBV7-8
abundance: -
j_gene: TRBJ2-1
len: 17
CDR3nt: TGTGCCAGCAGTTTAAGCGCCGGGACTTCACATCATAATGAGCAGTTCTTC
CDR3aa: CASSLSAGTSHHNEQFF

d_gene: -
v_gene: TRBV9
abundance: -
j_gene: TRBJ2-7
len: 13
CDR3nt: TGTGCCAGCAGCGTAGGAACCTTGAACGAGCAGTACTTC
CDR3aa: CASSVGTLNEQYF

d_gene: -
v_gene: TRBV19
abundance: -
j_gene: TRBJ2-2
len: 14
CDR3nt: TGTGCCAGTAGTATAGGCCGATTAGTCGGGGAGCTGTTTTTT
CDR3aa: CASSIGRLVGELFF

d_gene: -
v_gene: TRBV18
abundance: -
j_gene: TRBJ1-1
len: 15
CDR3nt: TGTGCCAGCTCACCACCGGGGGCAAGAAACACTGAAGCTTTCTTT
CDR3aa: CASSPPGARNTEAFF

d_gene: -
v_gene: TRBV25-1
abundance: -
j_gene: TRBJ2-7
len: 12
CDR3nt: TGTGCCACCCAGACATCTTACTACGAGCAGTACTTC
CDR3aa: CATQTSYYEQYF

d_gene: TRBD2
v_gene: TRBV25-1
abundance: -
j_gene: TRBJ2-1
len: 14
CDR3nt: TGTGCCAGCAGGGCTAGCGGGGCGAACAATGAGCAGTTCTTC
CDR3aa: CASRASGANNEQFF

d_gene: -
v_gene: TRBV27
abundance: -
j_gene: TRBJ2-7
len: 15
CDR3nt: TGTGCCAGCAGTTCCCCGACTAGAAGGCCCTACGAGCAGTACTTC
CDR3aa: CASSSPTRRPYEQYF

d_gene: -
v_gene: TRBV7-6
abundance: -
j_gene: TRBJ2-7
len: 13
CDR3nt: TGTGCCAGCAGCCAGCGGGCAGGATACGAGCAGTACTTC
CDR3aa: CASSQRAGYEQYF

d_gene: -
v_gene: TRBV19
abundance: -
j_gene: TRBJ1-5
len: 12
CDR3nt: TGTGCCAGTAGTATATCGGCAGGCCAGGAGCATTTT
CDR3aa: CASSISAGQEHF

d_gene: TRBD1
v_gene: TRBV7-9
abundance: -
j_gene: TRBJ1-5
len: 15
CDR3nt: TGTGCCAGCAGCGTCGGGACAGGGGATTGGCAGCCCCAGCATTTT
CDR3aa: CASSVGTGDWQPQHF

d_gene: -
v_gene: TRBV5-4
abundance: -
j_gene: TRBJ2-1
len: 13
CDR3nt: TGTGCCAGCAGCCCCGCGGACTACAATGAGCAGTTCTTC
CDR3aa: CASSPADYNEQFF

d_gene: TRBD2
v_gene: TRBV7-9
abundance: -
j_gene: TRBJ2-3
len: 16
CDR3nt: TGTGCCAGCAGCTTAAGGCTAGCGGGAGAGGAAGATACGCAGTATTTT
CDR3aa: CASSLRLAGEEDTQYF

d_gene: TRBD2
v_gene: TRBV9
abundance: -
j_gene: TRBJ2-3
len: 17
CDR3nt: TGTGCCAGCAGCGCGGGGACTAGCGGGAGGAGCACAGATACGCAGTATTTT
CDR3aa: CASSAGTSGRSTDTQYF

d_gene: TRBD2
v_gene: TRBV9
abundance: -
j_gene: TRBJ2-5
len: 18
CDR3nt: TGTGCCAGCAGCGTAGGGGACCTTTTAGCGGGAGTTGCGGAGACCCAGTACTTC
CDR3aa: CASSVGDLLAGVAETQYF

d_gene: TRBD2
v_gene: TRBV6-5
abundance: -
j_gene: TRBJ2-3
len: 15
CDR3nt: TGTGCCAGCAGTTCGCTAGCGGGAGGCGTAGATACGCAGTATTTT
CDR3aa: CASSSLAGGVDTQYF

d_gene: -
v_gene: TRBV9
abundance: -
j_gene: TRBJ2-7
len: 14
CDR3nt: TGTGCCAGCAGCCCTGGAGGATTCTCCTACGAGCAGTACTTC
CDR3aa: CASSPGGFSYEQYF

d_gene: -
v_gene: TRBV5-6
abundance: -
j_gene: TRBJ2-3
len: 13
CDR3nt: TGTGCCAGCAGCTGGGGGACGGCGGGTACGCAGTATTTT
CDR3aa: CASSWGTAGTQYF

d_gene: -
v_gene: TRBV9
abundance: -
j_gene: TRBJ2-1
len: 14
CDR3nt: TGTGCCAGCAGCGTAGCTTTGGCAAGCAATGAGCAGTTCTTC
CDR3aa: CASSVALASNEQFF

d_gene: -
v_gene: TRBV11-2
abundance: -
j_gene: TRBJ2-5
len: 15
CDR3nt: TGTGCCAGCAGCTTAGTTTCCGGGGTTCAAGAGACCCAGTACTTC
CDR3aa: CASSLVSGVQETQYF

d_gene: -
v_gene: TRBV19
abundance: -
j_gene: TRBJ2-5
len: 13
CDR3nt: TGTGCCAGTAGCACCACTATGTCAGAGACCCAGTACTTC
CDR3aa: CASSTTMSETQYF

d_gene: TRBD1
v_gene: TRBV7-3
abundance: -
j_gene: TRBJ1-6
len: 17
CDR3nt: TGTGCCAGCAGCTTAAATGGGCCAGGGACAGGGGAATCACCCCTCCACTTT
CDR3aa: CASSLNGPGTGESPLHF

d_gene: -
v_gene: TRBV27
abundance: few
j_gene: TRBJ1-2
len: 14
CDR3nt: TGTGCCAGCAGCCGCATCGATCCTAACTATGGCTACACCTTC
CDR3aa: CASSRIDPNYGYTF

d_gene: -
v_gene: TRBV4-1
abundance: -
j_gene: TRBJ2-3
len: 16
CDR3nt: TGCGCCAGCAGCCAAGCCTCAGGGGTGCGCACAGATACGCAGTATTTT
CDR3aa: CASSQASGVRTDTQYF

d_gene: -
v_gene: TRBV28
abundance: -
j_gene: TRBJ2-1
len: 17
CDR3nt: TGTGCCAGCAGTTTCCCCCCCCGACTGGGTGACTACAATGAGCAGTTCTTC
CDR3aa: CASSFPPRLGDYNEQFF

d_gene: -
v_gene: TRBV7-9
abundance: -
j_gene: TRBJ1-5
len: 12
CDR3nt: TGTGCCAGCAGCTTAGACGCACAGCCCCAGCATTTT
CDR3aa: CASSLDAQPQHF

d_gene: TRBD2
v_gene: TRBV5-1
abundance: -
j_gene: TRBJ2-5
len: 16
CDR3nt: TGCGCCAGCAGCCCCCGGATTACCTTGCGGGGGGAGACCCAGTACTTC
CDR3aa: CASSPRITLRGETQYF

d_gene: -
v_gene: TRBV7-7
abundance: -
j_gene: TRBJ1-5
len: 13
CDR3nt: TGTGCTAGCAGCTTAGACCTCAATCAGCCCCAGCATTTT
CDR3aa: CASSLDLNQPQHF

d_gene: TRBD2
v_gene: TRBV28
abundance: few
j_gene: TRBJ2-7
len: 15
CDR3nt: TGTGCCAGCAGGAAACTAGCGGGACAAGCCTACGAGCAGTACTTC
CDR3aa: CASRKLAGQAYEQYF

d_gene: -
v_gene: TRBV5-6
abundance: -
j_gene: TRBJ2-7
len: 12
CDR3nt: TGTGCCAGCACCTGGGGCTCCTACGAGCAGTACTTC
CDR3aa: CASTWGSYEQYF

d_gene: -
v_gene: TRBV29-1
abundance: few
j_gene: TRBJ1-5
len: 14
CDR3nt: TGCAGCGTTGTGGCAGGCGATAGCAATCAGCCCCAGCATTTT
CDR3aa: CSVVAGDSNQPQHF

d_gene: -
v_gene: TRBV11-3
abundance: -
j_gene: TRBJ2-1
len: 14
CDR3nt: TGTGCCAGCAGCCCCGGGGGTGGATGGGGTGAGCAGTTCTTC
CDR3aa: CASSPGGGWGEQFF

d_gene: TRBD2
v_gene: TRBV4-2
abundance: -
j_gene: TRBJ2-7
len: 16
CDR3nt: TGTGCCAGCAGCCAAGGTGGGGGGGACCTCTCCTACGAGCAGTACTTC
CDR3aa: CASSQGGGDLSYEQYF

d_gene: TRBD1
v_gene: TRBV11-3
abundance: -
j_gene: TRBJ2-5
len: 17
CDR3nt: TGTGCCAGCAGCCTCCGGGGCGACAGGGCCGATTCAGAGACCCAGTACTTC
CDR3aa: CASSLRGDRADSETQYF

d_gene: -
v_gene: TRBV6-5
abundance: -
j_gene: TRBJ1-5
len: 14
CDR3nt: TGTGCCAGCAGTTACTCGGGCGCCAATCAGCCCCAGCATTTT
CDR3aa: CASSYSGANQPQHF

d_gene: -
v_gene: TRBV7-9
abundance: once
j_gene: TRBJ2-7
len: 11
CDR3nt: TGTGCCAGCATTAGCGGCTACGAGCAGTACTTC
CDR3aa: CASISGYEQYF

d_gene: -
v_gene: TRBV19
abundance: once
j_gene: TRBJ2-7
len: 13
CDR3nt: TGTGCCAGCCGCCCATTCGGGTCCTACGAGCAGTACTTC
CDR3aa: CASRPFGSYEQYF

d_gene: -
v_gene: TRBV27
abundance: -
j_gene: TRBJ2-5
len: 13
CDR3nt: TGTGCCAGCAGTTTAGTTCCGAGAGCTACAGAGTACTTC
CDR3aa: CASSLVPRATEYF

d_gene: -
v_gene: TRBV5-6
abundance: -
j_gene: TRBJ1-2
len: 14
CDR3nt: TGTGCCAGCAGCTTGGCCAGGGACCCAGATGGCTACACCTTC
CDR3aa: CASSLARDPDGYTF

d_gene: -
v_gene: TRBV5-1
abundance: -
j_gene: TRBJ2-2
len: 14
CDR3nt: TGCGCCAGCAGCCCGCGGGGGAACACCGGGGAGCTGTTTTTT
CDR3aa: CASSPRGNTGELFF

d_gene: -
v_gene: TRBV14
abundance: -
j_gene: TRBJ2-7
len: 13
CDR3nt: TGTGCCAGCAGCCAAGAGGTGATCGGCGAGCAGTACTTC
CDR3aa: CASSQEVIGEQYF

d_gene: -
v_gene: TRBV9
abundance: -
j_gene: TRBJ1-6
len: 17
CDR3nt: TGTGCCAGCAGCGTGGAACAGGCGGCGCTCTATAATTCACCCCTCCACTTT
CDR3aa: CASSVEQAALYNSPLHF